This T cell receptor (beta chain) is from a study of T-cell reconstitution after alpha-beta-depleted transplantation in children. Unique molecular identifiers were incorporated during preparation of the TCRbeta library. TCRdb recomputed calls from the PCR reads with MiXCR, one row per CDR3 protein. Seen here are 200,000 or so distinct CDR3 sequences, about 6% observed once, and the top ten hold under 6%. Comments on this clonotype: Its cognate antigen is unknown. Given a much more abundant clone one base away, this may be a read error.

Germline V CDR1 and CDR2: PRHDT, FYEKMQ (reference sequence). CDR3 length: 16 residues. V was cut by 0 bases and J by 6 bases, with 17 bases left in between. Regarding the study as a whole: Day-60 TCRbeta diversity that was high in some patients was derived from surviving recipient T cells and thymic progenitors. Several hundred expanded graft clones reportedly gave rise to the alpha-beta T cells present about two months after transplant. Fresh T-cell production supplied most of the T-cell counts and diversity seen one year after transplant.

The chain employs TRBV13 and TRBJ1-2; D not certain. The sequence derives from a girl less than two years old with combined immunodeficiency, due to receive a stem cell transplant. The sample consisted of PBMCs, taken before TCRalphabeta/CD19-depleted stem cell transplant. CDR3 DNA sequence: TGTGCCAGCAGCTTAGGGTTTCAGGTAATAGCGGATGGCTACACCTTC. It specifies CASSLGFQVIADGYTF.